This TCR beta chain was identified in a study of blood T cell repertoires in COVID-19. The overall study: Acute-phase and convalescent COVID-19 samples originated in the United States, Italy and Spain. Sample material is recorded as cDNA or gDNA derived from T cells, B-cell-depleted T cells, or PBMCs.

Source study methods: Researchers report that nucleated cell counts were estimated from reference gene primer amplification. Assay used: immunoSEQ multiplex PCR; TCRdb lists only in-frame clones, some missing. V and J calls and clone size are copied from that table; D and trimming were computed from the DNA. The sample carries 100,000 or so clones, 70% to 90% recorded once. The specimen was peripheral blood. The TCR comes from a human donor in a cohort sampled during active COVID-19.

CDR3 region: CASSRNQAGGGPTDTQYF. CDR3 DNA sequence: TGTGCCAGCAGCCGAAATCAAGCGGGAGGGGGGCCCACAGATACGCAGTATTTT. The chain recombines TRBV4-2 with TRBJ2-3; 10 bases agree with TRBD2. CDR1 is LGHNA and CDR2 is YNFKEQ in the germline V gene. Unmatched junction bases numbered 12, after V lost 4 bases and J lost 2 bases. The length of the CDR3 is 18 residues.